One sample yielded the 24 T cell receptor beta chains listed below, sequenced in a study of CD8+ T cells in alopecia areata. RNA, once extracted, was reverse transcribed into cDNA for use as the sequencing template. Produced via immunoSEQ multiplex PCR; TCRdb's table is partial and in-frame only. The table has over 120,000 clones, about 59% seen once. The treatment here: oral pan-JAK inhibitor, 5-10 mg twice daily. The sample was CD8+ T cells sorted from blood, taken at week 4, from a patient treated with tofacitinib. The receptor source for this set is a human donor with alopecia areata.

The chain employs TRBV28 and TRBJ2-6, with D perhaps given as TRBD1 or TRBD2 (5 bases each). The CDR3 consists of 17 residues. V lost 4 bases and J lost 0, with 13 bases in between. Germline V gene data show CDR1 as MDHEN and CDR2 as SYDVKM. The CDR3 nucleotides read TGTGCCAGCAGTTCCCGAGGGGCTTACTCTGGGGCCAACGTCCTGACTTTC. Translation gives CASSSRGAYSGANVLTF.

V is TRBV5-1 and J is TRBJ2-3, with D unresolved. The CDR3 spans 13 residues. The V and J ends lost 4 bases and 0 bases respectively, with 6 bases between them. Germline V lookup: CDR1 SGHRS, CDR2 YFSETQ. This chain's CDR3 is CASSLSSTDTQYF. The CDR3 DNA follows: TGCGCCAGCAGCCTCTCTAGCACAGATACGCAGTATTTT.

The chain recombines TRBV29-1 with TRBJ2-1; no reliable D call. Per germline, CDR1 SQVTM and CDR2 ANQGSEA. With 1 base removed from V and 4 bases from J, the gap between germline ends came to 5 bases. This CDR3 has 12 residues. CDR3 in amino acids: CSVEASYNEQFF. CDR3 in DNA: TGCAGCGTTGAAGCGTCTTACAATGAGCAGTTCTTC.

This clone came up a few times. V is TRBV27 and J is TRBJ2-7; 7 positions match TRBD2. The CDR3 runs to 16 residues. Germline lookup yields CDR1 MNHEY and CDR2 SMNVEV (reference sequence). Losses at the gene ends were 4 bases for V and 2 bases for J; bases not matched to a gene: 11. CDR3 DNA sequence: TGTGCCAGCAGTTCATGGGGTAGCGGGCTTACCTACGAGCAGTACTTC. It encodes CASSSWGSGLTYEQYF.

The chain's CDR3 is CAWSSWASSYEQYF. CDR3 nucleotide sequence: TGTGCCTGGAGTAGTTGGGCCAGTTCCTACGAGCAGTACTTC. This rearrangement joins TRBV30 to TRBJ2-7; D gene ambiguous. The CDR3 is 14 residues long. V shed 2 bases and J shed 1 base, with 12 bases lying between them. Germline assignment: CDR1 GTSNPN and CDR2 SVGIG (reference sequence).

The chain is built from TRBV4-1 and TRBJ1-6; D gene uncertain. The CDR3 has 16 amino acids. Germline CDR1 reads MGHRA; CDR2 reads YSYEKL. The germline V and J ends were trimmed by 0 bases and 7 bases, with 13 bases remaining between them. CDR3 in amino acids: CASSQEDIDRNSPLHF. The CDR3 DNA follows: TGCGCCAGCAGCCAAGAAGACATAGATCGGAATTCACCCCTCCACTTT.

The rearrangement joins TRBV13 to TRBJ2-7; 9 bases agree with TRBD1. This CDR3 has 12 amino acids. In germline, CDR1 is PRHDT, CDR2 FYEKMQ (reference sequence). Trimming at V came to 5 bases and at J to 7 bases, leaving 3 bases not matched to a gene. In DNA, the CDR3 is TGTGCCAGCAGCGCGGACAGGGGTGAGCAGTACTTC. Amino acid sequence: CASSADRGEQYF.

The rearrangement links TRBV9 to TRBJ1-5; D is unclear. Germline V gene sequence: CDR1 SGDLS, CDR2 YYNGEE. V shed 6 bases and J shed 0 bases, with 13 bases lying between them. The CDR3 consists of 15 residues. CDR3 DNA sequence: TGTGCCAGCAACCCGGCAGGTTATAGCAATCAGCCCCAGCATTTT. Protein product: CASNPAGYSNQPQHF.

The CDR3 sequence is CASSPGQHNEQFF. The CDR3 DNA is TGTGCCAGCAGCCCGGGACAGCACAATGAGCAGTTCTTC. The chain links TRBV6-1 to TRBJ2-1, with TRBD1 matching over 7 bases. CDR1 and CDR2 (germline): MNHNS, SASEGT. The CDR3 loop spans 13 amino acids. V lost 6 bases and J lost 5; bases outside the gene matches: 4.

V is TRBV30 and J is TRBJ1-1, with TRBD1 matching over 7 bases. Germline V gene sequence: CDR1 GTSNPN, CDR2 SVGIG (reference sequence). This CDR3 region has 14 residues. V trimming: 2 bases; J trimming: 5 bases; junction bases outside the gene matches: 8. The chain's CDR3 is CAWSRTGVLTEAFF. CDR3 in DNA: TGTGCCTGGAGTCGTACAGGGGTTTTAACTGAAGCTTTCTTT.

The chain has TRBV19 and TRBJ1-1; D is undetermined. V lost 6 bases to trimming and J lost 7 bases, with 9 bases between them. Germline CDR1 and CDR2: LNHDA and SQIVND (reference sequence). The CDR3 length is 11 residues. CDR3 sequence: CASSQALEAFF. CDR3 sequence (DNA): TGTGCCAGTAGCCAGGCCCTTGAAGCTTTCTTT.

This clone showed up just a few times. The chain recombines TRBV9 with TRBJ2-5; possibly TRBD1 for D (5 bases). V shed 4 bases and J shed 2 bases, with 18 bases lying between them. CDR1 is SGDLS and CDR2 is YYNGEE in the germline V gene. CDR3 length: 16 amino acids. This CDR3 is CASSTEGVPWQETQYF. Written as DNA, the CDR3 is TGTGCCAGCAGCACAGAAGGGGTCCCGTGGCAAGAGACCCAGTACTTC.

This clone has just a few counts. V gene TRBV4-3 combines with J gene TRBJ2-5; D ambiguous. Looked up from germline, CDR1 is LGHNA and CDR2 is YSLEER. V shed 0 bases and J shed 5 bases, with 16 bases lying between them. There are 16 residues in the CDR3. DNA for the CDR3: TGCGCCAGCAGCCAAGATGAGGCCTCAGAATGGGAGACCCAGTACTTC. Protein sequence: CASSQDEASEWETQYF.

The CDR3 sequence: CSVPAGLSSEKLFF. The CDR3 region has the DNA TGCAGCGTTCCCGCAGGGCTGTCTTCTGAAAAACTGTTTTTT. The chain has TRBV29-1 and TRBJ1-4; D may be TRBD1 (5 bases). Per the germline V gene, CDR1 is SQVTM and CDR2 is ANQGSEA. V was clipped by 5 bases and J by 7 bases, with 17 bases between them. CDR3 length: 14 residues.

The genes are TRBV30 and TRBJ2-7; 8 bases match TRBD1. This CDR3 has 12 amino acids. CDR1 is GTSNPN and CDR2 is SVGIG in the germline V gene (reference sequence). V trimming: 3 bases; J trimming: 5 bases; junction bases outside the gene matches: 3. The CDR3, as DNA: TGTGCCTGGAGGCGGACAGGGAACGAGCAGTACTTC. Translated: CAWRRTGNEQYF.

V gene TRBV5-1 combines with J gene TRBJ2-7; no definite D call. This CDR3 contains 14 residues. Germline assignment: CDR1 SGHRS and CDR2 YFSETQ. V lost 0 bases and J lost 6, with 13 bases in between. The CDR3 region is CASSLADRSFEQYF. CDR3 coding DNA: TGCGCCAGCAGCTTGGCCGACCGTTCGTTCGAGCAGTACTTC.

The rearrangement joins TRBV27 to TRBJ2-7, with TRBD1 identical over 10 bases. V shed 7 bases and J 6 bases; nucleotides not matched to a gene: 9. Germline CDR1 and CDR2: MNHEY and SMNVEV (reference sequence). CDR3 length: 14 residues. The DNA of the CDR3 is TGTGCCAGCACCCCCGGGACAGGGGTGGGCGAGCAGTACTTC. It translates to CASTPGTGVGEQYF.

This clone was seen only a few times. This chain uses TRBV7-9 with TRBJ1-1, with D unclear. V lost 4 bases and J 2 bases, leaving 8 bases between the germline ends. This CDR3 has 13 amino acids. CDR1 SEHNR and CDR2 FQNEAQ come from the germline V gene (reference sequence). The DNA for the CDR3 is TGTGCCAGCAGCTCACTTCGAAACACTGAAGCTTTCTTT. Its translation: CASSSLRNTEAFF.

CDR3 in DNA: TGTGCCAGCAGCTCGTTGGGACAGGGGATAGGTTCACCCCTCCACTTT. Protein product: CASSSLGQGIGSPLHF. V and J are TRBV11-2 and TRBJ1-6; 10 bases map to TRBD1. The trim removed 4 bases at V and 9 bases at J, leaving 9 bases unmatched. The germline V gene has CDR1 SGHAT and CDR2 FQNNGV. The CDR3 consists of 16 residues.

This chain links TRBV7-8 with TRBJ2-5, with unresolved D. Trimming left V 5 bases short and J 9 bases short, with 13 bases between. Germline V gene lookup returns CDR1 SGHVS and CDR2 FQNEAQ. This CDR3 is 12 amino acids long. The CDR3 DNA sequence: TGTGCCAGCAGCCCAGATCCCGGGTCCCAGTACTTC. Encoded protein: CASSPDPGSQYF.

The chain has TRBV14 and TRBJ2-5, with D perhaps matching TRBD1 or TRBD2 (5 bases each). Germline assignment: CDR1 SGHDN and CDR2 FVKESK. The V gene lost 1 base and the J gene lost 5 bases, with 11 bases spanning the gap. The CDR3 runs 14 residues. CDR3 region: CASSQVWGRETQYF. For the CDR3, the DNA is TGTGCCAGCAGCCAAGTTTGGGGACGGGAGACCCAGTACTTC.

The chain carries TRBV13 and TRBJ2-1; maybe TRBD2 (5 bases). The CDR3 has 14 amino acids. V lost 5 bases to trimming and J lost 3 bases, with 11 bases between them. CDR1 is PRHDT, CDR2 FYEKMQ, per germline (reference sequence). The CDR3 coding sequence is TGTGCCAGCAGCCCCTCCGGGGACTACAATGAGCAGTTCTTC. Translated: CASSPSGDYNEQFF.

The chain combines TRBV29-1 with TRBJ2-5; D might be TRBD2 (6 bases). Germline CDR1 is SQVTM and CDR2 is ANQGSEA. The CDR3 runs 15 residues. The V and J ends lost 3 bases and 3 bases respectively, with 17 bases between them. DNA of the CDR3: TGCAGCGTTGATAACCTAGCGACGGTAGAAGAGACCCAGTACTTC. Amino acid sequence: CSVDNLATVEETQYF.

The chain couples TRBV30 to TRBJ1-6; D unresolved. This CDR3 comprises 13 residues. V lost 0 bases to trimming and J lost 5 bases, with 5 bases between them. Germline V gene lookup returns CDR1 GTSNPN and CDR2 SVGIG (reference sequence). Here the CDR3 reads CAWSVDNNSPLHF. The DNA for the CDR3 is TGTGCCTGGAGTGTAGATAATAATTCACCCCTCCACTTT.